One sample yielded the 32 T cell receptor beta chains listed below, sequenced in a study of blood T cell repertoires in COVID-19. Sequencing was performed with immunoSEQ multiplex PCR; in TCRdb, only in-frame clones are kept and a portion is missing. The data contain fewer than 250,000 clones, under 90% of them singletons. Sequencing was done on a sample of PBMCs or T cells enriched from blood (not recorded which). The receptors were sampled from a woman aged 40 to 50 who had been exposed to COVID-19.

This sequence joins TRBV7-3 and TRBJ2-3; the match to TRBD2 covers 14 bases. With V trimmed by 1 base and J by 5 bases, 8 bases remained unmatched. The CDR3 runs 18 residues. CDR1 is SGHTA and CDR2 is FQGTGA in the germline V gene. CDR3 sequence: CASSLRAGTSGGGDTQYF. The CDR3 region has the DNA TGTGCCAGCAGCTTAAGAGCCGGGACTAGCGGGGGCGGAGATACGCAGTATTTT.

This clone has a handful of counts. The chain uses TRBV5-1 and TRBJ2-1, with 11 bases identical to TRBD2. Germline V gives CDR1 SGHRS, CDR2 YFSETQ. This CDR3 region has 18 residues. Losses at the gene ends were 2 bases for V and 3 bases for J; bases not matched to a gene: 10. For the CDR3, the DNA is TGCGCCAGCAGCTTCGTCCTAGCGGGGGGACCCGGCTACAATGAGCAGTTCTTC. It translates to CASSFVLAGGPGYNEQFF. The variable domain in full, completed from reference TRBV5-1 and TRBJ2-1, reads KAGVTQTPRYLIKTRGQQVTLSCSPISGHRSVSWYQQTPGQGLQFLFEYFSETQRNKGNFPGRFSGRQFSNSRSEMNVSTLELGDSALYLCASSFVLAGGPGYNEQFFGPGTRLTVL.

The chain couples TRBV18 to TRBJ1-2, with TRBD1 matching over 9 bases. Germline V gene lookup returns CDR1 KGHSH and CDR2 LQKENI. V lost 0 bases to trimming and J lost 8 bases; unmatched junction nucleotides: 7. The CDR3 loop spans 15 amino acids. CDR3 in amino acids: CASSPPDRGMGGYTF. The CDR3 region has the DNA TGTGCCAGCTCACCACCGGACAGGGGAATGGGAGGCTACACCTTC.

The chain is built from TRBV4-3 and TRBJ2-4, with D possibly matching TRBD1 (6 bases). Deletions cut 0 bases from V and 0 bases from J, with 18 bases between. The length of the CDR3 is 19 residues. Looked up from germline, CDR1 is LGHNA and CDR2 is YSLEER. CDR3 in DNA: TGCGCCAGCAGCCAAGAATGGGAGCAGACAGGCCTAGCCAAAAACATTCAGTACTTC. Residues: CASSQEWEQTGLAKNIQYF.

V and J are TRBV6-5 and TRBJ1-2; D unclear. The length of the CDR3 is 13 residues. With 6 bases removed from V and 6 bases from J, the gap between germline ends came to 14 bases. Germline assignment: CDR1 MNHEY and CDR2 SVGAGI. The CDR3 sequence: CASSPRPQDGYTF. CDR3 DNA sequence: TGTGCCAGCAGCCCACGCCCCCAGGATGGCTACACCTTC.

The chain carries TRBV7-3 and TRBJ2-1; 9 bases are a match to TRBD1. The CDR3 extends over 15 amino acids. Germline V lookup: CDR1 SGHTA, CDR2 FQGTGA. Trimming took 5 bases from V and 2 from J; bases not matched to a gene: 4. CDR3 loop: CASSLQGAPYNEQFF. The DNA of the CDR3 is TGTGCCAGCAGCCTACAGGGGGCCCCCTACAATGAGCAGTTCTTC.

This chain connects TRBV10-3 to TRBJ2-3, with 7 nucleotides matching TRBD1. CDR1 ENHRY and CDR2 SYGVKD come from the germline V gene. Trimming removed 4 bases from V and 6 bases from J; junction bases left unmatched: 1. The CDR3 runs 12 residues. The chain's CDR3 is CAISGRGDTQYF. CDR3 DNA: TGTGCCATCAGTGGCAGGGGGGATACGCAGTATTTT.

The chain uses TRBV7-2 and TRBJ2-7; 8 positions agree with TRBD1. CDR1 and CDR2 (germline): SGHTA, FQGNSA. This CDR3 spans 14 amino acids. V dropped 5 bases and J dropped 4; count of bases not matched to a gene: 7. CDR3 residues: CASSPQGASYEQYF. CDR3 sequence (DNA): TGTGCCAGCAGCCCTCAGGGGGCGTCGTACGAGCAGTACTTC.

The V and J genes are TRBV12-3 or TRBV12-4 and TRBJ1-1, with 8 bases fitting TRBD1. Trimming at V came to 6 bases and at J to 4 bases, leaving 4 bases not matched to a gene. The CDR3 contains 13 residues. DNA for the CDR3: TGTGCCAGCAGGACAGGGGCGTTCACTGAAGCTTTCTTT. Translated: CASRTGAFTEAFF.

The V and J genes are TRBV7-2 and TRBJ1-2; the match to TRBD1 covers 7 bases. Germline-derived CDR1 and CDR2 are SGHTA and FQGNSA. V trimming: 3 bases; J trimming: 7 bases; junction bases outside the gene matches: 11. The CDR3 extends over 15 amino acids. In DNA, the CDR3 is TGTGCCAGCAGCTTCTACAAACAGGGGTCGGGTGGCTACACCTTC. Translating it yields CASSFYKQGSGGYTF.

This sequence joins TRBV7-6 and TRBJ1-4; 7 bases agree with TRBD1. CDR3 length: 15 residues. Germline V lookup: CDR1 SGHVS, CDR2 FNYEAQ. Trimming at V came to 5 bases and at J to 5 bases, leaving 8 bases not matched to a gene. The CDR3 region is CASSLSDRRNEKLFF. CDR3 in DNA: TGTGCCAGCAGCCTCTCGGACAGGAGAAATGAAAAACTGTTTTTT.

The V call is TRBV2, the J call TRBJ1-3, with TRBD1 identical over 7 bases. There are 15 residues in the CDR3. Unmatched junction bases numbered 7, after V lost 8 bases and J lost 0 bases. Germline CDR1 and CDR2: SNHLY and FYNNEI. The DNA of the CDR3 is TGTGCCAGCCGTTACGACAGGGTCTCTGGAAACACCATATATTTT. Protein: CASRYDRVSGNTIYF.

The CDR3 region is CASSLGGTGSSHYGYTF. CDR3 in DNA: TGTGCCAGCAGCTTGGGTGGGACAGGGTCAAGTCACTATGGCTACACCTTC. This chain links TRBV5-4 with TRBJ1-2, with TRBD1 matching over 9 bases. Germline loops: CDR1 SGHNT, CDR2 YYREEE (reference sequence). After removal of 0 bases from V and 3 bases from J, the junction contained 9 bases not matched to a gene. The CDR3 consists of 17 residues.

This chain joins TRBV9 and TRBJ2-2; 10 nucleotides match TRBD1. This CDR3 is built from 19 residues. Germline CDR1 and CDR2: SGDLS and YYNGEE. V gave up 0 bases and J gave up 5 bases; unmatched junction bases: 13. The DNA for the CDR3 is TGTGCCAGCAGCGTAGACCCCATACCGGACAGGGGGGGGACCGGGGAGCTGTTTTTT. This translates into CASSVDPIPDRGGTGELFF.

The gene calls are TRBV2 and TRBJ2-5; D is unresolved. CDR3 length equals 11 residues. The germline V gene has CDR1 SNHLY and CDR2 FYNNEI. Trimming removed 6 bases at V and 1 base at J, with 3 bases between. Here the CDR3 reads CASRSQETQYF. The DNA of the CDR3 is TGTGCCAGCAGGAGCCAAGAGACCCAGTACTTC.

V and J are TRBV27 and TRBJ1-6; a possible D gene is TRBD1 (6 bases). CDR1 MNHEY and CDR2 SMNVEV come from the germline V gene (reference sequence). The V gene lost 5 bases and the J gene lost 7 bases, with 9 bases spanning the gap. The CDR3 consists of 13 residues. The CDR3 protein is CASSTGWNSPLHF. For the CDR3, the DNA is TGTGCCAGCAGTACAGGGTGGAATTCACCCCTCCACTTT.

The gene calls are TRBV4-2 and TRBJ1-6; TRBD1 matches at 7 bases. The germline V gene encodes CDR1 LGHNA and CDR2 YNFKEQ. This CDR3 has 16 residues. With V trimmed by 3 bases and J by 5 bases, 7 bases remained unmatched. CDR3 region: CASSQWPRGDNSPLHF. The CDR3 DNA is TGTGCCAGCAGCCAGTGGCCCAGGGGGGATAATTCACCCCTCCACTTT.

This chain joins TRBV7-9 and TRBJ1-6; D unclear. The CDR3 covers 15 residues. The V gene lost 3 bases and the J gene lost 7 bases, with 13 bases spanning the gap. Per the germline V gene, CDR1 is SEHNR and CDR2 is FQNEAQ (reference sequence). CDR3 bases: TGTGCCAGCAGCTTGGAGGCGGCCAGGAATTCACCCCTCCACTTT. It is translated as CASSLEAARNSPLHF.

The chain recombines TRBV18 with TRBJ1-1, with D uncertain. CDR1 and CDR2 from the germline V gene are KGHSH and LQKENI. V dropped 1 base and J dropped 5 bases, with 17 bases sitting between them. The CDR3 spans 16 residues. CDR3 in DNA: TGTGCCAGCTCACCACTGGCGGTTGGAGGAGGGACTGAAGCTTTCTTT. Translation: CASSPLAVGGGTEAFF.

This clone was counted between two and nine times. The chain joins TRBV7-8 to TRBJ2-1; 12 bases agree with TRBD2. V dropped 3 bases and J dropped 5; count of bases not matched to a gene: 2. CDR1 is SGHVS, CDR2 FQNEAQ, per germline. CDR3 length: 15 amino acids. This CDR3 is CASSLTSGGNNEQFF. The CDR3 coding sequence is TGTGCCAGCAGCTTGACTAGCGGGGGAAACAATGAGCAGTTCTTC.

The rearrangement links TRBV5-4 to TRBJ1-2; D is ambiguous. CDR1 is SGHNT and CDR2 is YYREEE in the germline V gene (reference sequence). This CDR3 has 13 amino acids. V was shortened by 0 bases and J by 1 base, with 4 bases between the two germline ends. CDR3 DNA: TGTGCCAGCAGCTTGGACGGTAACTATGGCTACACCTTC. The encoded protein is CASSLDGNYGYTF.

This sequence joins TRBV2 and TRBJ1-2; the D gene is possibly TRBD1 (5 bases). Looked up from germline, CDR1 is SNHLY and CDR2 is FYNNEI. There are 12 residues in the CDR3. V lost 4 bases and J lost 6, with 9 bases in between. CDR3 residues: CASSVLGDGYTF. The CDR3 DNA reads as TGTGCCAGCAGTGTATTAGGGGATGGCTACACCTTC.

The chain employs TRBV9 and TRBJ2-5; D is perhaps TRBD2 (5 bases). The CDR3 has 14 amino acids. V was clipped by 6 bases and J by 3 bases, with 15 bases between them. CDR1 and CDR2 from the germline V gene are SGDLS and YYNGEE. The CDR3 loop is CASNRAGQKETQYF. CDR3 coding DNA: TGTGCCAGCAACCGGGCGGGCCAAAAAGAGACCCAGTACTTC.

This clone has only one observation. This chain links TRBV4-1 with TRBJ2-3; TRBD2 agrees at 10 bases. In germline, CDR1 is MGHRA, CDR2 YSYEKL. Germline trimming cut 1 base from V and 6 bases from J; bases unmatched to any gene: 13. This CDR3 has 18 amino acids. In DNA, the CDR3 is TGCGCCAGCAGCCAAGGTCTCTCAGCGGGGGGGCTCGGGGATACGCAGTATTTT. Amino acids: CASSQGLSAGGLGDTQYF.

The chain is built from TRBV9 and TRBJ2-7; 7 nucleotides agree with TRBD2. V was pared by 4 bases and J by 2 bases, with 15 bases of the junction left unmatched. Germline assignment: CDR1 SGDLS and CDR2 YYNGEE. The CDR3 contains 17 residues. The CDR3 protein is CASSPHAGTTTTYEQYF. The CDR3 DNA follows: TGTGCCAGCAGCCCCCACGCCGGGACTACGACCACCTACGAGCAGTACTTC.

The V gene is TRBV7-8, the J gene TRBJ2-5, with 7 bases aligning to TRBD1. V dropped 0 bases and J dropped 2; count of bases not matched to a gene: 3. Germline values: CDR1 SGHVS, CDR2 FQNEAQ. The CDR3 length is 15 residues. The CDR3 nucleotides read TGTGCCAGCAGCTTAGCTACAGGGGAGCAAGAGACCCAGTACTTC. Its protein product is CASSLATGEQETQYF.

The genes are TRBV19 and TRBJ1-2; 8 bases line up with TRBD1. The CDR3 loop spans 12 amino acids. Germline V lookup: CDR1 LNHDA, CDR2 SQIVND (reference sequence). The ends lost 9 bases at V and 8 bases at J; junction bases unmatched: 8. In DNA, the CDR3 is TGTGCCAGCACGACAGGGGCGCTAGGCTACACCTTC. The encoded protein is CASTTGALGYTF.

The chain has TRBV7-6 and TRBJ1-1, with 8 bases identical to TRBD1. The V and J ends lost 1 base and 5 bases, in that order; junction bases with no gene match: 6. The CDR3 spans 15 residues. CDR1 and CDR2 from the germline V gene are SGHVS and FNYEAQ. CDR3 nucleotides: TGTGCCAGCAGCTTAGTTGGACAGGGTGGGACTGAAGCTTTCTTT. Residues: CASSLVGQGGTEAFF.

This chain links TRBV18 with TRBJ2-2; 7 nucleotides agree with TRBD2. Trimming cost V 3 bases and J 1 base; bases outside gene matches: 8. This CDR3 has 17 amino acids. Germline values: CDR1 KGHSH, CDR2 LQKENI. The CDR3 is CASSPLAGVRNTGELFF. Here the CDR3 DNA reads TGTGCCAGCTCACCGCTTGCGGGGGTCAGGAACACCGGGGAGCTGTTTTTT.

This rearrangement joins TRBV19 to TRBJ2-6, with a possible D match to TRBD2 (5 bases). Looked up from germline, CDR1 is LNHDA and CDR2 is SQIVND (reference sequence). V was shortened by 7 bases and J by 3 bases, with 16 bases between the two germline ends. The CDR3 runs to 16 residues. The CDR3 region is CASTFGLVFGANVLTF. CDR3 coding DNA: TGTGCCAGTACCTTCGGACTGGTCTTTGGGGCCAACGTCCTGACTTTC.

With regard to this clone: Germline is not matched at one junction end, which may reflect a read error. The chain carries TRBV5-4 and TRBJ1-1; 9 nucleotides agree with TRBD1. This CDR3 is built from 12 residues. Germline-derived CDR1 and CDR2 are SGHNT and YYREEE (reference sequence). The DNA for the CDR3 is TGTGCCAGCAGCTTGTGGGACAGGGTTGTTTCCTTT. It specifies CASSLWDRVVSF.

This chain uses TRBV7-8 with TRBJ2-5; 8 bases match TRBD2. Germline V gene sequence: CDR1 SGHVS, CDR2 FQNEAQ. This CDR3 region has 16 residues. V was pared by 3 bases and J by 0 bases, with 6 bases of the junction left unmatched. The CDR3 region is CASSFNSGAYQETQYF. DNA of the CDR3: TGTGCCAGCAGCTTCAATAGCGGGGCGTACCAAGAGACCCAGTACTTC.